Presented here are 12 T cell receptor beta chains from one specimen sequenced in a study of T cell repertoires in ileal Crohn's disease. Clones were sequenced by immunoSEQ multiplex PCR, and TCRdb holds only the in-frame ones, with some missing. The sample has approximately 11,000 clones, approximately 79% seen once. This sample's time point: neoterminal ileum biopsy at postoperative endoscopy, about 6 months after surgery. The specimen was ileal tissue. These receptors were collected from an adult with Crohn's disease.

This chain links TRBV6-5 with TRBJ1-2; weak D call: TRBD1 (5 bases). The CDR3 loop spans 14 amino acids. Trimming left V 0 bases short and J 7 bases short, with 12 bases between. Germline CDR1 is MNHEY and CDR2 is SVGAGI. The DNA for the CDR3 is TGTGCCAGCAGTTACTCGATCCAGGGCGGTGGCTACACCTTC. As protein: CASSYSIQGGGYTF.

V and J are TRBV5-1 and TRBJ2-3, with TRBD1 as a possible D gene (5 bases). This CDR3 contains 16 residues. Per the germline V gene, CDR1 is SGHRS and CDR2 is YFSETQ. V was trimmed by 0 bases and J by 1 base, leaving 12 bases between them. In nucleotides, the CDR3 is TGCGCCAGCAGCTTGGAGGGGTCCAGGCGCACAGATACGCAGTATTTT. It is translated as CASSLEGSRRTDTQYF. Complete variable domain (other parts from reference TRBV5-1 and TRBJ2-3): KAGVTQTPRYLIKTRGQQVTLSCSPISGHRSVSWYQQTPGQGLQFLFEYFSETQRNKGNFPGRFSGRQFSNSRSEMNVSTLELGDSALYLCASSLEGSRRTDTQYFGPGTRLTVL.

The chain couples TRBV5-1 to TRBJ1-2, with a possible D match to TRBD1 (5 bases). The CDR3 extends over 15 amino acids. In germline, CDR1 is SGHRS, CDR2 YFSETQ. The V end was cut by 4 bases, the J end by 4 bases, with 17 bases between. The CDR3 loop is CASSLAAGGSYGYTF. The DNA of the CDR3 is TGCGCCAGCAGCCTGGCGGCGGGGGGGAGCTATGGCTACACCTTC. Full variable domain (missing parts from reference TRBV5-1 and TRBJ1-2): KAGVTQTPRYLIKTRGQQVTLSCSPISGHRSVSWYQQTPGQGLQFLFEYFSETQRNKGNFPGRFSGRQFSNSRSEMNVSTLELGDSALYLCASSLAAGGSYGYTFGSGTRLTVV.

V is TRBV18 and J is TRBJ2-6; TRBD1 might be the D (5 bases). The V end lost 2 bases, the J end lost 0 bases, and 5 bases lay between the germline ends. The germline V gene has CDR1 KGHSH and CDR2 LQKENI. The CDR3 is made up of 15 amino acids. CDR3 in amino acids: CASSPRGSGANVLTF. Here the CDR3 DNA reads TGTGCCAGCTCACCAAGGGGCTCTGGGGCCAACGTCCTGACTTTC.

The chain recombines TRBV7-6 with TRBJ1-2, with D possibly being TRBD1 (5 bases). The CDR3 covers 12 residues. Trimming shortened V by 5 bases and J by 7 bases, and 11 bases separated the two germline ends. Looked up from germline, CDR1 is SGHVS and CDR2 is FNYEAQ. The CDR3 spells CASSPGSGGYTF. CDR3 sequence (DNA): TGTGCCAGCAGCCCAGGGTCTGGTGGCTACACCTTC.

The chain joins TRBV5-4 to TRBJ2-2; D call uncertain. V dropped 5 bases and J dropped 1 base, with 12 bases sitting between them. The CDR3 consists of 15 residues. Germline-derived CDR1 and CDR2 are SGHNT and YYREEE (reference sequence). The CDR3: CASRQLSGNTGELFF. For the CDR3, the DNA is TGTGCCAGCAGACAATTATCGGGGAACACCGGGGAGCTGTTTTTT.

The chain combines TRBV5-1 with TRBJ2-3, with 8 bases matching TRBD1. The CDR3 length is 13 residues. V shed 1 base, J shed 6 bases, and the junction held 1 base outside the gene matches. CDR1 and CDR2 from the germline V gene are SGHRS and YFSETQ. This CDR3 is CASSLNRGDTQYF. The CDR3 region has the DNA TGCGCCAGCAGCTTGAACAGGGGGGATACGCAGTATTTT. Full variable domain (rest looked up from reference TRBV5-1 and TRBJ2-3): KAGVTQTPRYLIKTRGQQVTLSCSPISGHRSVSWYQQTPGQGLQFLFEYFSETQRNKGNFPGRFSGRQFSNSRSEMNVSTLELGDSALYLCASSLNRGDTQYFGPGTRLTVL.

The rearrangement joins TRBV10-3 to TRBJ2-7, with TRBD1 identical over 9 bases. This CDR3 contains 14 residues. V trimming: 5 bases; J trimming: 0 bases; junction bases outside the gene matches: 2. Per germline, CDR1 ENHRY and CDR2 SYGVKD. CDR3 in DNA: TGTGCCATCAGTCAGGACAGGGGCTCCTACGAGCAGTACTTC. This codes for CAISQDRGSYEQYF.

This clone was seen a handful of times. This rearrangement joins TRBV21-1 to TRBJ1-4; the table gives TRBD1 as D, unverified against the DNA. TRBV21-1 is a pseudogene locus. This CDR3 contains 14 residues. CDR3: CASSPTGDGEKLFF. In nucleotides, the CDR3 is TGTGCCAGCAGCCCGACAGGGGATGGTGAAAAACTGTTTTTT.

V is TRBV5-1 and J is TRBJ1-6; 7 bases match TRBD1. Germline loops: CDR1 SGHRS, CDR2 YFSETQ. CDR3 length equals 16 residues. V lost 4 bases, J lost 0 bases, and 4 bases stayed unmatched. CDR3 sequence: CASSNRDSSYNSPLHF. The CDR3 region has the DNA TGCGCCAGCAGCAACCGGGACAGCTCCTATAATTCACCCCTCCACTTT.

This rearrangement joins TRBV12-5 to TRBJ2-7; weak D call: TRBD2 (6 bases). V was trimmed by 1 base and J by 7 bases, leaving 20 bases between them. CDR1 and CDR2 from the germline V gene are LGHNT and FRNRAP. The CDR3 runs to 16 residues. Here the CDR3 DNA reads TGTGCTAGTGGTTTGGACCAAGGGGCGGGATTTCGGGAGCAGTACTTC. This codes for CASGLDQGAGFREQYF. Full variable domain (missing parts from reference TRBV12-5 and TRBJ2-7): DARVTQTPRHKVTEMGQEVTMRCQPILGHNTVFWYRQTMMQGLELLAYFRNRAPLDDSGMPKDRFSAEMPDATLATLKIQPSEPRDSAVYFCASGLDQGAGFREQYFGPGTRLTVT.

Sample share makes this clone large. The rearrangement links TRBV21-1 to TRBJ1-5; TRBD1 is the table's D call, not checked against the DNA. TRBV21-1 is deemed a pseudogene. This CDR3 region has 15 residues. This chain's CDR3 is CASSMGQACNQPQHF. For the CDR3, the DNA is TGTGCCAGCAGCATGGGACAGGCGTGCAATCAGCCCCAGCATTTT.